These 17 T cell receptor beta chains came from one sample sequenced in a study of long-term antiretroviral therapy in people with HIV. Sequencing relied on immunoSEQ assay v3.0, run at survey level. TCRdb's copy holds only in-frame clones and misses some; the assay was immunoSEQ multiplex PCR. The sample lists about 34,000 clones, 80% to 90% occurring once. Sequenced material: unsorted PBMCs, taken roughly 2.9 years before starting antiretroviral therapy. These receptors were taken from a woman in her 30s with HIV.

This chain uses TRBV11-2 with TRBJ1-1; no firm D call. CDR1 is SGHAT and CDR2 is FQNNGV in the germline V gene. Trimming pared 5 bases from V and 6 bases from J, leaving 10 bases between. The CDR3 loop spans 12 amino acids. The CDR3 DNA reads TGTGCCAGCAGCCCATTGAGGGCTGAAGCTTTCTTT. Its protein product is CASSPLRAEAFF.

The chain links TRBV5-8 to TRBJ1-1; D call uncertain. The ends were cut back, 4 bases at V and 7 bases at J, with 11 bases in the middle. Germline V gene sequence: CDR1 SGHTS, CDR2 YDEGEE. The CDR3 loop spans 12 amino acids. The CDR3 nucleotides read TGTGCCAGCAGCCACCGGACGGGTGAAGCTTTCTTT. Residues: CASSHRTGEAFF.

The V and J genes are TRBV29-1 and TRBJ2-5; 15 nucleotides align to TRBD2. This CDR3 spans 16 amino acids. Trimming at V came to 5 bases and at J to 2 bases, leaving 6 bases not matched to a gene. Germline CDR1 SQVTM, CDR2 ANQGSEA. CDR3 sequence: CSVSGTSGGRQETQYF. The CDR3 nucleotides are TGCAGCGTTTCCGGGACTAGCGGGGGGCGACAAGAGACCCAGTACTTC.

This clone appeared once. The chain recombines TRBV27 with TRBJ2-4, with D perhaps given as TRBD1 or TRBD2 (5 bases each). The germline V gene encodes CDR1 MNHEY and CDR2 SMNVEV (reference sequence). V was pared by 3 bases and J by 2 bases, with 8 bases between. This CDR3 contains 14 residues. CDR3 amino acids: CASSFKGPKNIQYF. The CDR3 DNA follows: TGTGCCAGCAGTTTTAAGGGACCCAAAAACATTCAGTACTTC.

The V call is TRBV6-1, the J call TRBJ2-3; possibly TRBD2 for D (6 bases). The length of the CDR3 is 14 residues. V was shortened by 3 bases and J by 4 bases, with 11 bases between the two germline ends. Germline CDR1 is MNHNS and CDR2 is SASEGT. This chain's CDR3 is CASSDGGASDTQYF. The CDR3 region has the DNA TGTGCCAGCAGTGATGGCGGGGCATCAGATACGCAGTATTTT.

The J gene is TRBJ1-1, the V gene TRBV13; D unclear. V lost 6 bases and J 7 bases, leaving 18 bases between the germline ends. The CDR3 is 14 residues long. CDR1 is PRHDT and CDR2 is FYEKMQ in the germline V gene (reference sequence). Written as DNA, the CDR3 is TGTGCCAGCAGGGCACAGATCCCTTGGGGTGAAGCTTTCTTT. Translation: CASRAQIPWGEAFF.

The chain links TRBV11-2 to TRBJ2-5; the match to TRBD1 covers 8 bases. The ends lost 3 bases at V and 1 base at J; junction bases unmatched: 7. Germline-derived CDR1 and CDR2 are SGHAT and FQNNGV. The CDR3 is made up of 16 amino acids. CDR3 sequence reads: CASSFGVQGAQETQYF. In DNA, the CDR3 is TGTGCCAGCAGCTTTGGGGTGCAGGGGGCCCAAGAGACCCAGTACTTC.

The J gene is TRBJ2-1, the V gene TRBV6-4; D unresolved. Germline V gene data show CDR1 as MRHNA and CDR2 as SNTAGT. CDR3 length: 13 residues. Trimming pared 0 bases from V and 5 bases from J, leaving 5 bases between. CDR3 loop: CASSDSADNEQFF. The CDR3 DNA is TGTGCCAGCAGTGACTCCGCGGACAATGAGCAGTTCTTC.

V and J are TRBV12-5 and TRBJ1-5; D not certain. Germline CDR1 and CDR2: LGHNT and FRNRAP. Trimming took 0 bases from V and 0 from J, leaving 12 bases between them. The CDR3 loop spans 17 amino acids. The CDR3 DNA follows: TGTGCTAGTGGTTTGGTATTGGACCGTTATAGCAATCAGCCCCAGCATTTT. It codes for CASGLVLDRYSNQPQHF. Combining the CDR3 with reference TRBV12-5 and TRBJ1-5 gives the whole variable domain DARVTQTPRHKVTEMGQEVTMRCQPILGHNTVFWYRQTMMQGLELLAYFRNRAPLDDSGMPKDRFSAEMPDATLATLKIQPSEPRDSAVYFCASGLVLDRYSNQPQHFGDGTRLSIL.

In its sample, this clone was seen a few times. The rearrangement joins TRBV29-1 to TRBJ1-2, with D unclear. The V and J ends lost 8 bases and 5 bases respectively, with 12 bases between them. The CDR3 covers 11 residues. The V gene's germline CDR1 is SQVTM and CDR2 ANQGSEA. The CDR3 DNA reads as TGCAGCCATCTGGACGGATATGGCTACACCTTC. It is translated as CSHLDGYGYTF.

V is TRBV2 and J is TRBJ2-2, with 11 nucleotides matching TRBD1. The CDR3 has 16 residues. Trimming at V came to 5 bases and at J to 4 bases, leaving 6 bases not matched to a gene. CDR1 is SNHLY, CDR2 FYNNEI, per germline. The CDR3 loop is CASSLPGTGGTGELFF. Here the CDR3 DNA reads TGTGCCAGCAGTCTCCCCGGGACAGGGGGCACCGGGGAGCTGTTTTTT. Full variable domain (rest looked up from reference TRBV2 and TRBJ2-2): EPEVTQTPSHQVTQMGQEVILRCVPISNHLYFYWYRQILGQKVEFLVSFYNNEISEKSEIFDDQFSVERPDGSNFTLKIRSTKLEDSAMYFCASSLPGTGGTGELFFGEGSRLTVL.

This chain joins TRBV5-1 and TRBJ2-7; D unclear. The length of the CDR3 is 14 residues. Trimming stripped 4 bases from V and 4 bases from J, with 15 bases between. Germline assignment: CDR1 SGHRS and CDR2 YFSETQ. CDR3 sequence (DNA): TGCGCCAGCAGCCCCCTCGGCTTTTCTTACGAGCAGTACGTC. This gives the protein CASSPLGFSYEQYV.

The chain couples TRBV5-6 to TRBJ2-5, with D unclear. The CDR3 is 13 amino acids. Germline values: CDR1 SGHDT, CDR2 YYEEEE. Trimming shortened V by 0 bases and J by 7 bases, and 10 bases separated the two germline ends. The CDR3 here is CASSLEDVGTQYF. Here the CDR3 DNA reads TGTGCCAGCAGCTTGGAGGATGTTGGGACCCAGTACTTC.

CDR3 nucleotide sequence: TGTGCCAGCAGTGCTCTAATGGGGTCCCTTTATTCACCCCTCCACTTT. Translated, it gives CASSALMGSLYSPLHF. V and J are TRBV2 and TRBJ1-6; no definite D call. Trimming took off 4 bases at V and 8 bases at J, with 18 bases between the two ends. Germline V lookup: CDR1 SNHLY, CDR2 FYNNEI. The CDR3 contains 16 residues. Filled out from reference TRBV2 and TRBJ1-6, the complete variable domain reads EPEVTQTPSHQVTQMGQEVILRCVPISNHLYFYWYRQILGQKVEFLVSFYNNEISEKSEIFDDQFSVERPDGSNFTLKIRSTKLEDSAMYFCASSALMGSLYSPLHFGNGTRLTVT.

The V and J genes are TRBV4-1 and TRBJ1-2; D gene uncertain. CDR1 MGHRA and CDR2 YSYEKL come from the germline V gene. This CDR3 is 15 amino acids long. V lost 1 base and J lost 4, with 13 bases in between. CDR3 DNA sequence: TGCGCCAGCAGCCAAGGCCTGGGGAAGTCCTATGGCTACACCTTC. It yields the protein CASSQGLGKSYGYTF.

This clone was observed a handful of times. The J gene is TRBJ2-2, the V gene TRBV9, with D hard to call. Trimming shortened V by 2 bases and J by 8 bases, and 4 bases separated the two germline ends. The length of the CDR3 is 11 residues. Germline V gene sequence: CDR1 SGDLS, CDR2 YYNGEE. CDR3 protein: CASSVGGELFF. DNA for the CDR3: TGTGCCAGCAGCGTGGGAGGGGAGCTGTTTTTT.

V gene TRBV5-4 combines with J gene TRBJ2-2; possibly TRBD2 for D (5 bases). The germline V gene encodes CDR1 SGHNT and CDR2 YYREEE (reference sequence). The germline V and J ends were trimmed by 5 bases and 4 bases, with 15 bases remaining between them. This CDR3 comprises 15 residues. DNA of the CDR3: TGTGCCAGCAGTGCCGCTCGGGATCGCACCGGGGAGCTGTTTTTT. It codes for CASSAARDRTGELFF.